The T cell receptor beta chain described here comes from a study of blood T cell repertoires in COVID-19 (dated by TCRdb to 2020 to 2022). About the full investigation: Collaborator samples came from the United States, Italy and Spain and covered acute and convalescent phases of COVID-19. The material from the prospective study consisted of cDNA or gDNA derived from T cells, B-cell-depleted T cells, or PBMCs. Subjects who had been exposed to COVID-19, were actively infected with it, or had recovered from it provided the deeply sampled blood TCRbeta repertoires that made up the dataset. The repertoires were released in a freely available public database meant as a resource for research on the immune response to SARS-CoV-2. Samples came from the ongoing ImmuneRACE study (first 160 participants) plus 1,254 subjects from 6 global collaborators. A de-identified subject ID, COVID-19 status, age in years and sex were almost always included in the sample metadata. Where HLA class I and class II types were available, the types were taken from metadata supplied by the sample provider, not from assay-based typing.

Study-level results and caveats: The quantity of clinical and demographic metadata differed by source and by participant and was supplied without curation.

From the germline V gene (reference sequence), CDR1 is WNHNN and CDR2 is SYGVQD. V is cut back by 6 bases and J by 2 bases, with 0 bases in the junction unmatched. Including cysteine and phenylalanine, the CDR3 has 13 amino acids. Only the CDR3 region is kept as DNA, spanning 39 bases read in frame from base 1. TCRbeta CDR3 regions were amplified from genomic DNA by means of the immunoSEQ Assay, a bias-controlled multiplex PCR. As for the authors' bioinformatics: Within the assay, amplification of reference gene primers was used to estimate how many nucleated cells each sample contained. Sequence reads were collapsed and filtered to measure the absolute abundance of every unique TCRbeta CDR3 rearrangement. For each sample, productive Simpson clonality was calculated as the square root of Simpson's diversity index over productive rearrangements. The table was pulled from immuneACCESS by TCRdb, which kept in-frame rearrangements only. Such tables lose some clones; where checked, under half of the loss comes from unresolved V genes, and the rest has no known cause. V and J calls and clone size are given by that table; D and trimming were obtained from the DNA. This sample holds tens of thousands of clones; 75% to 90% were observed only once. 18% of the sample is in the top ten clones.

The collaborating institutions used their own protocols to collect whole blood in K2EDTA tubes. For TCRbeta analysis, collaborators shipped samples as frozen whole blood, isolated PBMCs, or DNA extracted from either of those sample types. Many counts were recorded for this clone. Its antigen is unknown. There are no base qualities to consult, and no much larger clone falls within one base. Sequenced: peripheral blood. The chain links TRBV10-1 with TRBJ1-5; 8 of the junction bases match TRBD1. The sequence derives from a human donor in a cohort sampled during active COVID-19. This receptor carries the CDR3 CASRTGGNQPQHF. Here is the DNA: TGCGCCAGCAGGACAGGGGGCAATCAGCCCCAGCATTTT.